One sample yielded the 27 T cell receptor beta chains listed below, sequenced in a study of response to subunit inactivated influenza vaccine. TCRdb itself ran the RT-PCR reads through MiXCR, one entry per CDR3 protein. The table lists over 650,000 distinct CDR3 sequences, approximately 17% of them singletons. The specimen was PBMCs from blood, collected less than 6 days after vaccination. The receptors come from a man aged 45-65 years who received an inactivated influenza vaccine.

The chain combines TRBV11-2 with TRBJ2-1, with 9 positions matching TRBD2. Germline CDR1 SGHAT, CDR2 FQNNGV. With 1 base clipped from V and 2 bases from J, the junction kept 9 bases outside the gene matches. The CDR3 spans 18 residues. The CDR3: CASSLVGGGAPPYNEQFF. CDR3 in DNA: TGTGCCAGCAGCTTAGTTGGCGGGGGGGCCCCTCCCTACAATGAGCAGTTCTTC. Full variable domain (missing parts from reference TRBV11-2 and TRBJ2-1): EAGVAQSPRYKIIEKRQSVAFWCNPISGHATLYWYQQILGQGPKLLIQFQNNGVVDDSQLPKDRFSAERLKGVDSTLKIQPAKLEDSAVYLCASSLVGGGAPPYNEQFFGPGTRLTVL.

The chain joins TRBV27 to TRBJ2-1; D may be TRBD1 or TRBD2 (6 bases each). Trimming pared 7 bases from V and 4 bases from J, leaving 17 bases between. Germline V lookup: CDR1 MNHEY, CDR2 SMNVEV (reference sequence). This CDR3 region has 15 residues. The CDR3 is CASNSIGGGYNEQFF. DNA of the CDR3: TGTGCCAGCAATTCTATTGGAGGGGGATACAATGAGCAGTTCTTC.

V gene TRBV12-3 or TRBV12-4 combines with J gene TRBJ2-1; D is undetermined. This CDR3 region has 13 residues. V was cut by 3 bases and J by 9 bases, with 12 bases left in between. CDR3 coding DNA: TGTGCCAGCAGTTTCCCTAGGGCAACTGAGCAGTTCTTC. As protein: CASSFPRATEQFF.

The gene calls are TRBV7-9 and TRBJ2-3; TRBD2 matches at 7 bases. V dropped 5 bases and J dropped 1; count of bases not matched to a gene: 9. The CDR3 runs 16 residues. The germline gives CDR1 SEHNR, CDR2 FQNEAQ (reference sequence). CDR3 protein: CASSRGWAGGTDTQYF. CDR3 sequence (DNA): TGTGCCAGCAGCCGTGGATGGGCGGGGGGCACAGATACGCAGTATTTT.

Only a few counts were recorded for this clonotype. This CDR3 reads CASSSPGQGYQTTDTQYF. CDR3 in DNA: TGTGCCAGCAGTTCCCCGGGACAGGGCTACCAAACCACAGATACGCAGTATTTT. The chain uses TRBV6-5 and TRBJ2-3; TRBD1 agrees at 9 bases. The CDR3 is 18 amino acids. Germline V CDR1 and CDR2: MNHEY, SVGAGI. V lost 4 bases, J lost 2 bases, and 13 bases stayed unmatched.

This clonotype was recorded at least ten times. In nucleotides, the CDR3 is TGCGCCAGCAGACAACGGTACAGGAATGTGACTGAAGCTTTCTTT. This translates into CASRQRYRNVTEAFF. The V call is TRBV5-1, the J call TRBJ1-1, with D possibly being TRBD1 (5 bases). CDR1 is SGHRS, CDR2 YFSETQ, per germline. The V and J ends lost 5 bases and 5 bases respectively, with 19 bases between them. This CDR3 is built from 15 residues.

This clonotype occurred a few times. The rearrangement links TRBV18 to TRBJ1-1; perhaps TRBD1 as D (5 bases). Trimming stripped 5 bases from V and 2 bases from J, with 15 bases between. CDR3 length equals 15 residues. CDR1 is KGHSH and CDR2 is LQKENI in the germline V gene. Here the CDR3 reads CASSSESRTNTEAFF. CDR3 in DNA: TGTGCCAGCTCATCTGAATCAAGGACAAACACTGAAGCTTTCTTT.

This clonotype was seen many times. This chain joins TRBV12-3 or TRBV12-4 and TRBJ2-2; D might be TRBD2 (6 bases). The CDR3 sequence is 14 residues long. Trimming left V 4 bases short and J 2 bases short, with 8 bases between. The DNA of the CDR3 is TGTGCCAGCAGTTATAGCGGAAACACCGGGGAGCTGTTTTTT. As protein: CASSYSGNTGELFF.

The chain carries TRBV24-1 and TRBJ2-1; D uncertain. The CDR3 is 15 residues long. V lost 1 base and J 9 bases, leaving 15 bases between the germline ends. CDR1 is KGHDR, CDR2 SFDVKD, per germline. The CDR3 coding sequence is TGTGCCACCAGTGATTTCCGGGTCCACAACGGTGAGCAGTTCTTC. Its protein is CATSDFRVHNGEQFF.

The chain couples TRBV25-1 to TRBJ1-1, with TRBD1 matching over 8 bases. Germline V gives CDR1 MGHDK, CDR2 SYGVNS. V gave up 3 bases and J gave up 7 bases; unmatched junction bases: 10. This CDR3 comprises 15 residues. CDR3 loop: CASSEGWTGFDEAFF. DNA for the CDR3: TGTGCCAGCAGTGAGGGGTGGACAGGGTTCGATGAAGCTTTCTTT. Using reference TRBV25-1 and TRBJ1-1 for the parts outside the CDR3, the full variable domain is EADIYQTPRYLVIGTGKKITLECSQTMGHDKMYWYQQDPGMELHLIHYSYGVNSTEKGDLSSESTVSRIRTEHFPLTLESARPSHTSQYLCASSEGWTGFDEAFFGQGTRLTVV.

The table lists this clonotype with a few counts. The chain has TRBV20-1 and TRBJ2-7; D is uncertain. Per the germline V gene, CDR1 is DFQATT and CDR2 is SNEGSKA (reference sequence). V was pared by 5 bases and J by 4 bases, with 15 bases between. The CDR3 extends over 13 amino acids. This CDR3 is CSAETAGRYEQYF. The CDR3 coding sequence is TGCAGTGCTGAGACGGCCGGACGGTACGAGCAGTACTTC.

The chain employs TRBV2 and TRBJ2-1, with 9 bases aligning to TRBD2. The J segment lost 8 bases and the V segment lost 5 bases, leaving 10 bases of the junction unmatched. CDR1 is SNHLY, CDR2 FYNNEI, per germline. The length of the CDR3 is 15 residues. CDR3 nucleotide sequence: TGTGCCAGCAGTCCACTAGCGGGTCGTTCTCATGAGCAGTTCTTC. The encoded protein is CASSPLAGRSHEQFF. The entire variable domain, with the rest obtained from reference TRBV2 and TRBJ2-1, is as follows: EPEVTQTPSHQVTQMGQEVILRCVPISNHLYFYWYRQILGQKVEFLVSFYNNEISEKSEIFDDQFSVERPDGSNFTLKIRSTKLEDSAMYFCASSPLAGRSHEQFFGPGTRLTVL.

The chain's CDR3 is CASSQAGGLETQYF. CDR3 coding DNA: TGTGCCAGCAGCCAGGCGGGAGGGCTAGAGACCCAGTACTTC. This chain uses TRBV4-2 with TRBJ2-5, with TRBD2 matching over 9 bases. Germline V gene sequence: CDR1 LGHNA, CDR2 YNFKEQ. J lost 4 bases, V lost 3 bases, and 3 bases had no gene match. The CDR3 totals 14 residues.

The rearrangement links TRBV30 to TRBJ1-5; D is uncertain. Germline-derived CDR1 and CDR2 are GTSNPN and SVGIG (reference sequence). Deletions cut 0 bases from V and 6 bases from J, with 9 bases between. The length of the CDR3 is 13 residues. The CDR3 DNA is TGTGCCTGGAGTGTCCAGGAGGGTCAGCCCCAGCATTTT. Its translation is CAWSVQEGQPQHF. Full variable domain (rest looked up from reference TRBV30 and TRBJ1-5): SQTIHQWPATLVQPVGSPLSLECTVEGTSNPNLYWYRQAAGRGLQLLFYSVGIGQISSEVPQNLSASRPQDRQFILSSKKLLLSDSGFYLCAWSVQEGQPQHFGDGTRLSIL.

The chain links TRBV7-6 to TRBJ1-1, with D possibly TRBD1 on 5 matching bases. Germline V gives CDR1 SGHVS, CDR2 FNYEAQ. V shed 5 bases and J shed 3 bases, with 10 bases lying between them. The CDR3 contains 13 residues. The CDR3 here is CASSGTGDTEAFF. The CDR3 DNA follows: TGTGCCAGCAGCGGAACGGGGGACACTGAAGCTTTCTTT.

This clonotype was detected once. The chain joins TRBV6-2 or TRBV6-3 to TRBJ2-7, with 7 bases aligning to TRBD2. Germline lookup yields CDR1 MNHEY and CDR2 SVGEGT. V lost 5 bases, J lost 7 bases, and 11 bases stayed unmatched. The length of the CDR3 is 14 residues. The CDR3 is CASSPLGGRTEQYF. CDR3 in DNA: TGTGCCAGCAGTCCCCTGGGCGGGAGAACGGAGCAGTACTTC.

This chain uses TRBV28 with TRBJ2-1; 10 bases map to TRBD1. CDR3 size: 16 residues. Germline V CDR1 and CDR2: MDHEN, SYDVKM. V dropped 3 bases and J dropped 7; count of bases not matched to a gene: 9. This CDR3 reads CASSFPKRTGGNEQFF. In DNA form, the CDR3 reads TGTGCCAGCAGTTTCCCAAAAAGGACAGGGGGGAATGAGCAGTTCTTC.

This sequence joins TRBV10-3 and TRBJ2-3; D gene uncertain. Per the germline V gene, CDR1 is ENHRY and CDR2 is SYGVKD. The CDR3 covers 16 residues. The germline V and J ends were trimmed by 2 bases and 2 bases, with 14 bases remaining between them. CDR3 protein: CAISEQRVTPTDTQYF. The CDR3 DNA is TGTGCCATCAGTGAGCAGCGTGTCACCCCCACAGATACGCAGTATTTT.

This chain joins TRBV9 and TRBJ1-3, with no clear D. This CDR3 has 15 residues. Trimming shortened V by 1 base and J by 0 bases, and 8 bases separated the two germline ends. CDR1 and CDR2 from the germline V gene are SGDLS and YYNGEE. The CDR3: CASSVSGVSGNTIYF. In DNA form, the CDR3 reads TGTGCCAGCAGCGTATCGGGAGTCTCTGGAAACACCATATATTTT.

This clonotype has more than one count but fewer than ten. The gene calls are TRBV9 and TRBJ2-3, with no clear D. CDR1 and CDR2 (germline): SGDLS, YYNGEE. V was pared by 0 bases and J by 1 base, with 6 bases between. This CDR3 is 14 amino acids long. CDR3 nucleotides: TGTGCCAGCAGCGTAGATCTGGGCACAGATACGCAGTATTTT. It encodes CASSVDLGTDTQYF.

The chain uses TRBV7-6 and TRBJ2-1, with 9 bases matching TRBD2. With V trimmed by 0 bases and J by 4 bases, 4 bases remained unmatched. Germline V CDR1 and CDR2: SGHVS, FNYEAQ. This CDR3 contains 16 residues. CDR3 loop: CASSLAWTSVYNEQFF. In DNA form, the CDR3 reads TGTGCCAGCAGCTTAGCCTGGACTAGCGTTTACAATGAGCAGTTCTTC. Drawing the rest from reference TRBV7-6 and TRBJ2-1, the complete variable domain is GAGVSQSPRYKVTKRGQDVALRCDPISGHVSLYWYRQALGQGPEFLTYFNYEAQQDKSGLPNDRFSAERPEGSISTLTIQRTEQRDSAMYRCASSLAWTSVYNEQFFGPGTRLTVL.

The chain employs TRBV25-1 and TRBJ1-6; 10 positions agree with TRBD1. With V trimmed by 3 bases and J by 8 bases, 10 bases remained unmatched. Germline CDR1 and CDR2: MGHDK and SYGVNS. The CDR3 loop spans 17 amino acids. CDR3 sequence reads: CASSEGQGTGSYSPLHF. The CDR3 nucleotides are TGTGCCAGCAGTGAGGGACAGGGGACAGGGAGCTATTCACCCCTCCACTTT.

This clonotype was detected a few times. The chain couples TRBV20-1 to TRBJ1-1; D unresolved. CDR1 is DFQATT, CDR2 SNEGSKA, per germline (reference sequence). V was shortened by 4 bases and J by 2 bases, with 14 bases between the two germline ends. The length of the CDR3 is 14 residues. The CDR3 reads CSATSMGRNTEAFF. In nucleotides, the CDR3 is TGCAGTGCTACGTCGATGGGCCGAAACACTGAAGCTTTCTTT.

V gene TRBV27 combines with J gene TRBJ2-7; 7 bases are a match to TRBD1. Germline V gene lookup returns CDR1 MNHEY and CDR2 SMNVEV (reference sequence). The V and J ends lost 0 bases and 3 bases, in that order; junction bases with no gene match: 5. The CDR3 sequence is 15 residues long. CDR3 in DNA: TGTGCCAGCAGTTTATCCCCGGACAGGCGCTACGAGCAGTACTTC. It specifies CASSLSPDRRYEQYF.

This chain joins TRBV15 and TRBJ1-5, with TRBD1 matching 7 bases. The germline gives CDR1 LNHNV, CDR2 YYDKDF (reference sequence). The CDR3 is 14 residues long. Trimming at V came to 3 bases and at J to 3 bases, leaving 2 bases not matched to a gene. The CDR3 protein is CATSSGTVNQPQHF. As DNA, the CDR3 is TGTGCCACCAGCAGCGGGACAGTCAATCAGCCCCAGCATTTT.

This clonotype was observed a few times. The chain uses TRBV2 and TRBJ2-5; D unresolved. The CDR3 loop spans 15 amino acids. Germline loops: CDR1 SNHLY, CDR2 FYNNEI. The V and J ends lost 3 bases and 5 bases respectively, with 16 bases between them. The CDR3 protein is CASSDQSLSGETQYF. The DNA of the CDR3 is TGTGCCAGCAGTGATCAGTCCTTATCTGGGGAGACCCAGTACTTC.

This clonotype showed up many times. The rearrangement joins TRBV12-3 or TRBV12-4 to TRBJ2-1; no definite D call. This CDR3 comprises 15 residues. The V gene lost 4 bases and the J gene lost 7 bases, with 17 bases spanning the gap. CDR3 protein: CASSYFGAPRNEQFF. The CDR3 bases are TGTGCCAGCAGTTACTTTGGAGCTCCAAGAAATGAGCAGTTCTTC.